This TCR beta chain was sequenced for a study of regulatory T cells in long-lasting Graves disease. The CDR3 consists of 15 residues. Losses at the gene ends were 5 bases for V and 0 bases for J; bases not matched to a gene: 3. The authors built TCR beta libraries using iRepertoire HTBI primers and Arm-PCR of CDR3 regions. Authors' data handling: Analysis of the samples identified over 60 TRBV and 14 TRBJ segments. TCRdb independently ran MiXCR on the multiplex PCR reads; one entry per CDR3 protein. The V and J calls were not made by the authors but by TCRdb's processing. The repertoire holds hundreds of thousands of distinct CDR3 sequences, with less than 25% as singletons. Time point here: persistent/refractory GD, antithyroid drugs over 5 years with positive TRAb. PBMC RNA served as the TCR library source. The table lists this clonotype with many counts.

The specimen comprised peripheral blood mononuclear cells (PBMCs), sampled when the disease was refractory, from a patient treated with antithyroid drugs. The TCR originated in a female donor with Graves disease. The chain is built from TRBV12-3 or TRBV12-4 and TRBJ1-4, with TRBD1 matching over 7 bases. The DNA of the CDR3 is TGTGCCAGCAGTGTCACAGGGGCAACTAATGAAAAACTGTTTTTT. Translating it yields CASSVTGATNEKLFF.